This T cell receptor (beta chain) is from a study of cytomegalovirus exposure and HLA in healthy donors. PCR was performed using 60 Vbeta and 13 Jbeta primers. Method: immunoSEQ multiplex PCR; TCRdb's copy keeps in-frame clones and lacks some. The top ten hold around 13% of the sample, which has some 150,000 clones, around 80% seen once. J was trimmed by 4 bases and V by 5 bases; bases with no gene match: 7. CDR3 length: 15 amino acids. The germline CDR1 and CDR2 sequences are MNHEY and SMNVEV (reference sequence). The chain combines TRBV27 with TRBJ2-7; 11 bases fit TRBD2. The TCR was taken from a man aged 25 to 40 in good health and CMV-seropositive. The sequenced sample was PBMCs. CDR3 DNA: TGTGCCAGCAGTCCCGGGACTAGCGGCCTTTACGAGCAGTACTTC. This encodes CASSPGTSGLYEQYF.